Below are 16 T cell receptor beta chains sequenced from a single sample in a study of cytomegalovirus exposure and HLA in healthy donors. PCR was performed using 60 Vbeta and 13 Jbeta primers. The protocol was immunoSEQ multiplex PCR, while the TCRdb copy is restricted to in-frame clones and leaves out a portion. The sample lists roughly 170,000 clones, around 80% seen once, with less than 3% in the top ten. Sequenced: PBMCs. These receptors came from a female donor in good health and CMV-seronegative.

The V gene is TRBV2, the J gene TRBJ2-7; D unresolved. The V and J ends lost 6 bases and 6 bases respectively, with 6 bases between them. This CDR3 region has 10 residues. Germline V gene lookup returns CDR1 SNHLY and CDR2 FYNNEI. The chain's CDR3 is CASSGREQYF. CDR3 bases: TGTGCCAGCAGCGGTCGCGAGCAGTACTTC.

The rearrangement uses TRBV28 and TRBJ1-5, with D unresolved. V lost 3 bases and J 0 bases, leaving 12 bases between the germline ends. Germline values: CDR1 MDHEN, CDR2 SYDVKM. The CDR3 contains 16 residues. The CDR3 DNA sequence: TGTGCCAGCAGTTTTCCTCGGTTCCATAGCAATCAGCCCCAGCATTTT. Its translation is CASSFPRFHSNQPQHF.

This chain uses TRBV14 with TRBJ2-1; 11 bases match TRBD2. V was clipped by 3 bases and J by 7 bases; unmatched bases: 5. In germline, CDR1 is SGHDN, CDR2 FVKESK. The CDR3 runs 15 residues. The CDR3, as DNA: TGTGCCAGCAGCCACCTAGCGGGGGGCTATAATGAGCAGTTCTTC. It specifies CASSHLAGGYNEQFF.

The rearrangement links TRBV7-2 to TRBJ1-2; TRBD1 matches 11 bases. Looked up from germline, CDR1 is SGHTA and CDR2 is FQGNSA. The CDR3 is 15 amino acids. V dropped 5 bases and J dropped 4; count of bases not matched to a gene: 6. The CDR3 protein is CASSARTGGSYGYTF. The CDR3 DNA is TGTGCCAGCAGCGCGAGGACAGGGGGCAGCTATGGCTACACCTTC.

The rearrangement uses TRBV29-1 and TRBJ1-1; D not resolved. CDR3 length equals 9 residues. Germline V gives CDR1 SQVTM, CDR2 ANQGSEA. Between the trimmed V and J ends, which lost 3 bases and 6 bases, there was a span of 2 bases. The CDR3, as DNA: TGCAGCGTTGACTCTGAAGCTTTCTTT. Protein sequence: CSVDSEAFF.

This clone appeared a few times. The chain joins TRBV25-1 to TRBJ1-2, with a tentative D call TRBD1 (5 bases). The V end was cut by 6 bases, the J end by 3 bases, with 14 bases between. The CDR3 is 14 amino acids. The germline V gene encodes CDR1 MGHDK and CDR2 SYGVNS. The CDR3 DNA sequence: TGTGCCAGCAGGGGCGGGGCGCCGGACTATGGCTACACCTTC. It encodes CASRGGAPDYGYTF.

This clone was counted only a few times. V usage is TRBV4-2 and J usage is TRBJ2-3; TRBD2 agrees at 9 bases. V lost 4 bases and J lost 0; bases outside the gene matches: 8. This CDR3 contains 17 residues. Germline loops: CDR1 LGHNA, CDR2 YNFKEQ. In DNA, the CDR3 is TGTGCCAGCAGCCCATCTTCTAGCGGGGCGAGCACAGATACGCAGTATTTT. It yields the protein CASSPSSSGASTDTQYF.

J is TRBJ2-7 and V is TRBV28, with 7 bases that match TRBD2. Losses at the gene ends were 4 bases for V and 0 bases for J; bases not matched to a gene: 15. CDR3 size: 18 residues. Germline CDR1 is MDHEN and CDR2 is SYDVKM. CDR3 region: CASSYPRVGGSPSYEQYF. The CDR3 bases are TGTGCCAGCAGTTACCCGCGGGTGGGCGGGAGTCCCTCCTACGAGCAGTACTTC.

Only a few counts were recorded for this clone. This chain links TRBV7-2 with TRBJ1-2; no definite D call. Germline-derived CDR1 and CDR2 are SGHTA and FQGNSA. This CDR3 contains 13 residues. Trimming left V 2 bases short and J 4 bases short, with 8 bases between. The CDR3 DNA is TGTGCCAGCAGCTTACTTGAGGGCTATGGCTACACCTTC. It codes for CASSLLEGYGYTF.

This chain links TRBV7-2 with TRBJ1-4; weak D call: TRBD1 (5 bases). The germline V and J ends were trimmed by 5 bases and 3 bases, with 16 bases remaining between them. Germline V gives CDR1 SGHTA, CDR2 FQGNSA. The CDR3 has 16 amino acids. CDR3 DNA sequence: TGTGCCAGCAGCCTCAGGACGGCGGGACCTAATGAAAAACTGTTTTTT. This sequence encodes CASSLRTAGPNEKLFF.

The chain couples TRBV9 to TRBJ2-3; TRBD1 aligns across 10 bases. CDR1 is SGDLS, CDR2 YYNGEE, per germline. The CDR3 covers 15 residues. V lost 0 bases to trimming and J lost 5 bases; unmatched junction nucleotides: 3. Here the CDR3 reads CASSVGDRGGDTQYF. The CDR3 region has the DNA TGTGCCAGCAGCGTAGGGGACAGGGGAGGAGATACGCAGTATTTT.

This chain links TRBV2 with TRBJ2-1; 13 positions match TRBD2. From germline, CDR1 is SNHLY and CDR2 FYNNEI. This CDR3 comprises 17 residues. V was clipped by 5 bases and J by 10 bases; unmatched bases: 14. The CDR3 loop reads CASSLIPPGLAGIEQFF. The CDR3 DNA follows: TGTGCCAGCAGTTTAATTCCCCCGGGACTAGCGGGAATCGAGCAGTTCTTC.

V and J are TRBV10-1 and TRBJ2-4; TRBD1 matches at 11 bases. This CDR3 is built from 16 residues. The J segment lost 0 bases and the V segment lost 6 bases, leaving 4 bases of the junction unmatched. The germline V gene has CDR1 WNHNN and CDR2 SYGVQD (reference sequence). CDR3 in DNA: TGCGCCAGCAGGGAGGACAGGGGGCTAGCCAAAAACATTCAGTACTTC. This sequence encodes CASREDRGLAKNIQYF.

The chain has TRBV10-3 and TRBJ1-5; tentatively, D is TRBD1 (5 bases). The CDR3 is made up of 14 amino acids. CDR1 is ENHRY, CDR2 SYGVKD, per germline. Trimming removed 10 bases at V and 3 bases at J, with 16 bases between. The CDR3 protein is CATFGGGSNQPQHF. The CDR3, as DNA: TGTGCCACTTTCGGGGGGGGATCCAATCAGCCCCAGCATTTT.

The chain carries TRBV7-9 and TRBJ2-2; 10 bases fit TRBD2. The CDR3 is 18 residues long. V gave up 4 bases and J gave up 10 bases; unmatched junction bases: 18. The germline gives CDR1 SEHNR, CDR2 FQNEAQ (reference sequence). DNA for the CDR3: TGTGCCAGCAGCTCAGGAGACTTAGCGGGAGGCACCCGAGAGGAGCTGTTTTTT. It codes for CASSSGDLAGGTREELFF.

The chain employs TRBV6-1 and TRBJ2-3; 12 bases align to TRBD2. The CDR3 length is 15 residues. Germline CDR1 MNHNS, CDR2 SASEGT. Germline trimming cut 8 bases from V and 1 base from J; bases unmatched to any gene: 4. The CDR3 here is CASLAGGLRTDTQYF. The CDR3 region has the DNA TGTGCCAGCCTAGCGGGAGGGCTCCGCACAGATACGCAGTATTTT.